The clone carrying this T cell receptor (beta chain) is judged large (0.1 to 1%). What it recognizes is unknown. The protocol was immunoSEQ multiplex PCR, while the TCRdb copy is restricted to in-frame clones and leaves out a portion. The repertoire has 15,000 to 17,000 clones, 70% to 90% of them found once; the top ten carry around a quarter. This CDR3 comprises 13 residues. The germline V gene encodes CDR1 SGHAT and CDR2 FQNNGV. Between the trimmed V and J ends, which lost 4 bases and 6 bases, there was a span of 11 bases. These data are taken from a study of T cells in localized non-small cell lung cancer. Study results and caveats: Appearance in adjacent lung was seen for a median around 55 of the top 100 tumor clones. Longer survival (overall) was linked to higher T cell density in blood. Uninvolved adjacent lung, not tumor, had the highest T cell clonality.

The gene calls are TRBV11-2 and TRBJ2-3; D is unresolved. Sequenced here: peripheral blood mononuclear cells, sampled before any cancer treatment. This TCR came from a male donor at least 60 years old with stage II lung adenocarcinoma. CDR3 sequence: CASSSYSGDTQYF. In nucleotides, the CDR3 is TGTGCCAGCAGCTCTTACTCCGGGGATACGCAGTATTTT.